The T cell receptor (beta chain) described here comes from a study of T cell changes during pregnancy in multiple sclerosis. Deletions cut 1 base from V and 1 base from J, with 8 bases between. There are 14 residues in the CDR3. Germline loops: CDR1 MNHNS, CDR2 SASEGT. The data were produced by immunoSEQ multiplex PCR, yet TCRdb's version contains in-frame clones alone and is incomplete. The data show tens of thousands of clones, 93% seen once. This clonotype was sampled from a female donor in good health, enrolled as a control in a pregnancy study. This chain links TRBV6-1 with TRBJ2-7; D is undetermined. This material consisted of peripheral blood, taken in the third trimester of pregnancy. Here the CDR3 reads CASSEVLFSYEQYF. As DNA, the CDR3 is TGTGCCAGCAGTGAAGTCCTGTTTTCCTACGAGCAGTACTTC.